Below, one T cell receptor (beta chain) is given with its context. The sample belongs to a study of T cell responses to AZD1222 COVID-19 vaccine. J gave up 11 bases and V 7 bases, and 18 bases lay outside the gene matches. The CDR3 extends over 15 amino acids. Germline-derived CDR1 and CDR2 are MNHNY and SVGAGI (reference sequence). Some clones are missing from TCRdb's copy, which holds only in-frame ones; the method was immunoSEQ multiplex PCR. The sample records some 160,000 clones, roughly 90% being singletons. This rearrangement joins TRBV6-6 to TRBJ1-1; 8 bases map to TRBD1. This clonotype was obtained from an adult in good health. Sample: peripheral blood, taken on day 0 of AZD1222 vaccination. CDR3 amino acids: CASTLSGQGAWAAFF. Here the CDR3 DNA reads TGTGCCAGCACCCTTAGTGGGCAGGGGGCGTGGGCGGCTTTCTTT.